The sequence of this T cell receptor (beta chain) was determined in a study of blood T cells in healthy people across ages. After removal of 5 bases from V and 7 bases from J, the junction contained 16 bases not matched to a gene. Germline V gene sequence: CDR1 DFQATT, CDR2 SNEGSKA (reference sequence). This CDR3 is built from 15 residues. Isolated per sample were at least 6 million PBMCs. The authors extracted at least 5 micrograms of total RNA per sample. Using a J-beta primer mix together with a sample-barcoded 5' primer, a second PCR was run for roughly 7 to 12 cycles. Each sample yielded at least 2.5 million CDR3-containing paired-end reads. Using its own MiXCR run on the 5' RACE reads, TCRdb lists one record per CDR3 protein. The data contain 1.5 million to 1.8 million distinct CDR3 sequences, less than 45% of them singletons. Regarding the study as a whole: PBMC samples, being unsorted, prevented any conclusive comparison of naive and antigen-experienced cells.

Comment on this clonotype: Antigen: not known.

This clonotype was sampled from a woman aged 18-29 years in good health. The chain joins TRBV20-1 to TRBJ2-7, with 8 nucleotides matching TRBD2. Input material: blood. This chain's CDR3 is CSAPIYSGAREEQYF. The CDR3 bases are TGCAGTGCTCCAATATATAGCGGGGCCCGTGAGGAGCAGTACTTC.